Presented here are 8 T cell receptor beta chains from one specimen sequenced in a study of cytomegalovirus exposure and HLA in healthy donors. A multiplex PCR was run with 60 Vbeta primers and 13 Jbeta primers. Repertoires were generated with immunoSEQ multiplex PCR, while TCRdb's copy carries only in-frame clones and drops some. The repertoire has approximately 70,000 clones, roughly four fifths of them found once; the top ten carry under 6.5%. The specimen was PBMCs. These receptors all come from a man aged 45-60 years in good health and CMV-seronegative.

The chain employs TRBV11-2 and TRBJ2-1, with TRBD2 matching over 10 bases. J was trimmed by 1 base and V by 1 base; bases with no gene match: 7. The germline V gene encodes CDR1 SGHAT and CDR2 FQNNGV. The CDR3 length is 18 residues. Here the CDR3 reads CASSLGLAGDSSYNEQFF. The CDR3 nucleotides read TGTGCCAGCAGCTTAGGGCTAGCGGGAGATAGTTCCTACAATGAGCAGTTCTTC.

As to this clone: The CDR3 ends on some other residue instead of the conserved phenylalanine or tryptophan, so this is likely a read error. Because the CDR3's place on the DNA is in doubt, the DNA is left out and the CDR3 is given as listed by TCRdb. The chain is built from TRBV2 and TRBJ2-7; no check of the table's D call, TRBD1, against the DNA was made. CDR1 is SNHLY, CDR2 FYNNEI, per germline. The CDR3 is 11 amino acids long, termini counted. CDR3 loop: CASSGSPGQGI.

The gene calls are TRBV6-1 and TRBJ2-3, with 8 bases aligning to TRBD2. After removal of 1 base from V and 1 base from J, the junction contained 1 base not matched to a gene. Germline lookup yields CDR1 MNHNS and CDR2 SASEGT. The CDR3 runs 15 residues. The CDR3: CASSEVGGGTDTQYF. DNA of the CDR3: TGTGCCAGCAGTGAAGTCGGGGGGGGCACAGATACGCAGTATTTT.

The chain links TRBV10-3 to TRBJ2-5, with a tentative D call TRBD2 (6 bases). Germline assignment: CDR1 ENHRY and CDR2 SYGVKD. This CDR3 is built from 12 residues. Trimming shortened V by 11 bases and J by 4 bases, and 14 bases separated the two germline ends. The CDR3 coding sequence is TGTGCCGATCGGGGAGGCGGAGAGACCCAGTACTTC. This sequence encodes CADRGGGETQYF.

The chain joins TRBV10-3 to TRBJ1-1; possibly TRBD1 for D (5 bases). Trimming took 7 bases from V and 0 from J, leaving 15 bases between them. The CDR3 has 15 amino acids. Germline assignment: CDR1 ENHRY and CDR2 SYGVKD. The CDR3 loop reads CAIKFSGEMNTEAFF. CDR3 bases: TGTGCCATCAAATTCTCGGGGGAGATGAACACTGAAGCTTTCTTT.

The chain employs TRBV7-2 and TRBJ2-1; possibly TRBD2 for D (5 bases). The CDR3 length is 17 residues. V was pared by 5 bases and J by 6 bases, with 23 bases between. Germline V gives CDR1 SGHTA, CDR2 FQGNSA. The CDR3 loop is CASSLTPGSSTGNEQFF. CDR3 coding DNA: TGTGCCAGCAGCCTAACCCCGGGGTCCTCTACTGGCAATGAGCAGTTCTTC.

This rearrangement joins TRBV9 to TRBJ2-4, with 13 nucleotides matching TRBD2. This CDR3 spans 19 amino acids. Unmatched junction bases numbered 6, after V lost 0 bases and J lost 0 bases. Germline V gene lookup returns CDR1 SGDLS and CDR2 YYNGEE. DNA of the CDR3: TGTGCCAGCAGCGTAGAGGGACTAGCGGGAAATCTAGCCAAAAACATTCAGTACTTC. It encodes CASSVEGLAGNLAKNIQYF.

This clone was seen a handful of times. The V and J genes are TRBV9 and TRBJ2-1, with TRBD1 matching 9 bases. Germline V lookup: CDR1 SGDLS, CDR2 YYNGEE. The CDR3 has 16 residues. The J segment lost 3 bases and the V segment lost 0 bases, leaving 4 bases of the junction unmatched. CDR3 DNA sequence: TGTGCCAGCAGCGTAGGGTGGACAGGGGACTACAATGAGCAGTTCTTC. The encoded protein is CASSVGWTGDYNEQFF. The full variable domain, rest sourced from reference TRBV9 and TRBJ2-1, is DSGVTQTPKHLITATGQRVTLRCSPRSGDLSVYWYQQSLDQGLQFLIQYYNGEERAKGNILERFSAQQFPDLHSELNLSSLELGDSALYFCASSVGWTGDYNEQFFGPGTRLTVL.